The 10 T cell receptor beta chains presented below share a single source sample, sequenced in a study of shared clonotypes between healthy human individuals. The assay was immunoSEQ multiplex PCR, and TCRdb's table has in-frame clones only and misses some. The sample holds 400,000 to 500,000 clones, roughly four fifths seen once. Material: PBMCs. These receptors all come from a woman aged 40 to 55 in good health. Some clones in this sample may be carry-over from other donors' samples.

In DNA, the CDR3 is TGTGCCATTCGTCGGCGGGAGGCTACATACGAGCAGTACTTC. Its protein is CAIRRREATYEQYF. The chain recombines TRBV19 with TRBJ2-7; 8 positions agree with TRBD2. Germline CDR1 and CDR2: LNHDA and SQIVND (reference sequence). V lost 10 bases and J lost 4; bases outside the gene matches: 12. CDR3 size: 14 residues.

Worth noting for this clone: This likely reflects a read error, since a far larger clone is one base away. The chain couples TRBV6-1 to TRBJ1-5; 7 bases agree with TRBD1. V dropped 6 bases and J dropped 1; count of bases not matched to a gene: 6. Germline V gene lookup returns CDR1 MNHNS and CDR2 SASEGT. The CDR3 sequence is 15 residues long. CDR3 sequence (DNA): TGTGCCAGCAGCCTAGGACAGGTCAGCAATCAGCCCCAGCATTTT. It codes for CASSLGQVSNQPQHF.

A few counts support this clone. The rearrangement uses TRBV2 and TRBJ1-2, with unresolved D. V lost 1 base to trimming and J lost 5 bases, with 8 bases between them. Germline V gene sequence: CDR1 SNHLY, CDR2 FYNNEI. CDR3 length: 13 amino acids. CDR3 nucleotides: TGTGCCAGCAGTGAAGGGGCGGGGTATGGCTACACCTTC. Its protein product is CASSEGAGYGYTF.

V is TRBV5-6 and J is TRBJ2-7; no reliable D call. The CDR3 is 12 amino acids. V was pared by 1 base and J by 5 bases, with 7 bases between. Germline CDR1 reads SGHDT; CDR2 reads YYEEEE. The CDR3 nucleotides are TGTGCCAGCAGCTTGAGGGTAAACGAGCAGTACTTC. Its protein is CASSLRVNEQYF. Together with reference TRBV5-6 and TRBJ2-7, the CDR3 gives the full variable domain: DAGVTQSPTHLIKTRGQQVTLRCSPKSGHDTVSWYQQALGQGPQFIFQYYEEEERQRGNFPDRFSGHQFPNYSSELNVNALLLGDSALYLCASSLRVNEQYFGPGTRLTVT.

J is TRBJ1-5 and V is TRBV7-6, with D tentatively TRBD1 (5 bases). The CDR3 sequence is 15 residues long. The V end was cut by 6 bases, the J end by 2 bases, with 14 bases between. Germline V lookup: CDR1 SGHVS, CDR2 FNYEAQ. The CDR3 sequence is CASSPDRGGNQPQHF. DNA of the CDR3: TGTGCCAGCAGTCCAGACCGGGGGGGCAATCAGCCCCAGCATTTT.

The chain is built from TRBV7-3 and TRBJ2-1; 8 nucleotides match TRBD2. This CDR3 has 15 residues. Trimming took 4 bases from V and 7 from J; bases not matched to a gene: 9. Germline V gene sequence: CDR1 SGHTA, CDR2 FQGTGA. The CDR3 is CASSSGAGEKNEQFF. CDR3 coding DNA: TGTGCCAGCAGCTCGGGAGCGGGAGAAAAGAATGAGCAGTTCTTC. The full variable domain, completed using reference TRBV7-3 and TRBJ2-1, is GAGVSQTPSNKVTEKGKYVELRCDPISGHTALYWYRQSLGQGPEFLIYFQGTGAADDSGLPNDRFFAVRPEGSVSTLKIQRTERGDSAVYLCASSSGAGEKNEQFFGPGTRLTVL.

DNA of the CDR3: TGTGCCAGCGCGATCGCACAGGGAAGAAGGGCCCTGCGCACTGAAGCTTTCTTT. Its translation: CASAIAQGRRALRTEAFF. This chain uses TRBV16 with TRBJ1-1; weak D call: TRBD1 (6 bases). Per the germline V gene, CDR1 is KGHSY and CDR2 is FQNENV. V lost 8 bases and J 4 bases, leaving 29 bases between the germline ends. The CDR3 has 18 residues.

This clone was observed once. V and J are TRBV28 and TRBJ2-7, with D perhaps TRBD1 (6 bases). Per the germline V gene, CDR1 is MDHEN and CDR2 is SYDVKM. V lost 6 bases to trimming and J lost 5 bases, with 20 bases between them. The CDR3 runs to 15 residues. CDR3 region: CASSPPQGLGDEQYF. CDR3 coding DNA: TGTGCCAGCAGCCCACCTCAGGGGCTTGGGGACGAGCAGTACTTC. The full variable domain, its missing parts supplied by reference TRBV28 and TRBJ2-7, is DVKVTQSSRYLVKRTGEKVFLECVQDMDHENMFWYRQDPGLGLRLIYFSYDVKMKEKGDIPEGYSVSREKKERFSLILESASTNQTSMYLCASSPPQGLGDEQYFGPGTRLTVT.

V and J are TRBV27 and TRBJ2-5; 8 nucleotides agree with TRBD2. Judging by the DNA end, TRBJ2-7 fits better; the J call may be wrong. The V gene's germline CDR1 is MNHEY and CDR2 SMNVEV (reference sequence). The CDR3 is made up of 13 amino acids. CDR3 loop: CASSLTSGYEQYF. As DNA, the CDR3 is TGTGCCAGCAGTTTAACTAGCGGTTACGAGCAGTACTTC.

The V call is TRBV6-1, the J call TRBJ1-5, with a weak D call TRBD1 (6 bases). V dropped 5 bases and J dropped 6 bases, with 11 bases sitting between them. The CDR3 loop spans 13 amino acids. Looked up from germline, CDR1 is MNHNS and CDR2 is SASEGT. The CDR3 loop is CASSLQGGQPQHF. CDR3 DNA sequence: TGTGCCAGCAGTCTACAGGGAGGTCAGCCCCAGCATTTT.